The 21 T cell receptor beta chains listed next were all sequenced from one sample in a study of shared clonotypes between healthy human individuals. Assay: immunoSEQ multiplex PCR; the TCRdb copy retains only in-frame clones and omits some. This table holds 900,000 to 1,200,000 clones, around 78% found once. Sequencing was done on a sample of memory CD4+ T cells from PBMCs. Subset specified: CD45RA-negative fraction. These receptors were collected from a man younger than 35 in good health. Some clones in this sample may be carry-over from other donors' samples.

The chain recombines TRBV6-5 with TRBJ1-1; possible D gene TRBD1, 5 bases. The CDR3 has 16 residues. Germline lookup yields CDR1 MNHEY and CDR2 SVGAGI. Trimming removed 2 bases from V and 0 bases from J, with 13 bases in between. The CDR3, as DNA: TGTGCCAGCAGTTACCACGCGACAGAATTGAACACTGAAGCTTTCTTT. Translating it yields CASSYHATELNTEAFF.

J is TRBJ2-3 and V is TRBV6-5, with D possibly matching TRBD2 (6 bases). Germline V gene sequence: CDR1 MNHEY, CDR2 SVGAGI. This CDR3 contains 13 residues. With 4 bases removed from V and 8 bases from J, the gap between germline ends came to 13 bases. The CDR3 DNA is TGTGCCAGCAGTTGGGACTCCCAGCGTACGCAGTATTTT. Encoded protein: CASSWDSQRTQYF.

The CDR3 coding sequence is TGCGCCAGCAGCTTGGGACTAGCGAGTAACACCGGGGAGCTGTTTTTT. Translation: CASSLGLASNTGELFF. V gene TRBV5-1 combines with J gene TRBJ2-2, with 8 bases matching TRBD2. V lost 0 bases and J lost 2; bases outside the gene matches: 3. Germline loops: CDR1 SGHRS, CDR2 YFSETQ. The CDR3 is made up of 16 amino acids.

This chain uses TRBV10-3 with TRBJ2-1; 8 positions agree with TRBD1. Germline V gene sequence: CDR1 ENHRY, CDR2 SYGVKD. CDR3 size: 16 residues. The V gene end was trimmed by 6 bases and the J gene end by 0 bases; junction bases not matched to a gene: 7. CDR3 amino acids: CAIRVTGESSYNEQFF. CDR3 bases: TGTGCCATCAGGGTGACAGGGGAGAGCTCCTACAATGAGCAGTTCTTC.

This clone was picked up one time. V and J are TRBV5-1 and TRBJ2-3; D not certain. Trimming removed 4 bases at V and 6 bases at J, with 18 bases between. This CDR3 is 15 amino acids long. CDR1 is SGHRS and CDR2 is YFSETQ in the germline V gene. CDR3 residues: CASSPKLPFEDTQYF. The CDR3 DNA sequence: TGCGCCAGCAGCCCTAAACTGCCCTTCGAGGATACGCAGTATTTT.

In its sample, this clone was seen a few times. CDR3 amino acids: CASNPPPAPNTEAFF. CDR3 bases: TGTGCCAGCAACCCACCCCCGGCACCGAACACTGAAGCTTTCTTT. The J gene is TRBJ1-1, the V gene TRBV6-5; D remains ambiguous. Trimming took 7 bases from V and 1 from J, leaving 16 bases between them. This CDR3 has 15 amino acids. The V gene's germline CDR1 is MNHEY and CDR2 SVGAGI.

The chain uses TRBV28 and TRBJ2-1, with D possibly being TRBD1 (7 bases). Germline assignment: CDR1 MDHEN and CDR2 SYDVKM. V was cut by 9 bases and J by 8 bases, with 17 bases left in between. The CDR3 has 13 amino acids. This CDR3 is CASTQGGGDEQFF. The CDR3 DNA reads as TGTGCCAGTACCCAAGGAGGGGGCGATGAGCAGTTCTTC.

With respect to this clone: This sample includes further DNA sequences coding for the same CDR3. The chain is built from TRBV5-4 and TRBJ2-2; perhaps D is TRBD1 or TRBD2 (6 bases each). The germline V and J ends were trimmed by 4 bases and 7 bases, with 11 bases remaining between them. Germline V gene data show CDR1 as SGHNT and CDR2 as YYREEE (reference sequence). The CDR3 loop spans 13 amino acids. The CDR3 reads CASSTGGSGELFF. The CDR3 DNA is TGTGCCAGCAGCACCGGGGGCAGCGGGGAGCTGTTTTTT. The complete variable domain, with remaining parts taken from reference TRBV5-4 and TRBJ2-2, reads ETGVTQSPTHLIKTRGQQVTLRCSSQSGHNTVSWYQQALGQGPQFIFQYYREEENGRGNFPPRFSGLQFPNYSSELNVNALELDDSALYLCASSTGGSGELFFGEGSRLTVL.

This clone was observed a few times. A read error likely explains this, since a far larger clone differs by one base. This same CDR3 is encoded by further DNA sequences in the sample. The chain carries TRBV7-2 and TRBJ2-5, with D uncertain. Germline assignment: CDR1 SGHTA and CDR2 FQGNSA. V gave up 6 bases and J gave up 5 bases, with 10 bases separating them. The CDR3 has 12 residues. CDR3 nucleotides: TGTGCCAGCAGGCGACTGGAGGAGACCCAGTACTTC. Protein: CASRRLEETQYF.

J is TRBJ2-7 and V is TRBV18, with TRBD2 identical over 15 bases. This CDR3 is built from 16 residues. The V segment lost 4 bases and the J segment 2 bases; nucleotides outside the gene matches: 3. Germline V gives CDR1 KGHSH, CDR2 LQKENI. CDR3 sequence (DNA): TGTGCCAGCTCACAGGGACTAGCGGGAGGAACCTACGAGCAGTACTTC. This gives the protein CASSQGLAGGTYEQYF.

This clone has only one observation. The sample holds other DNA sequences that translate to the same CDR3. The chain combines TRBV28 with TRBJ1-5; TRBD1 aligns across 10 bases. V lost 3 bases to trimming and J lost 5 bases; unmatched junction nucleotides: 1. CDR3 length: 14 amino acids. Germline CDR1 and CDR2: MDHEN and SYDVKM. The CDR3 DNA sequence: TGTGCCAGCAGTTTGACAGGGGGCTATCAGCCCCAGCATTTT. As protein: CASSLTGGYQPQHF.

V gene TRBV19 combines with J gene TRBJ1-2; D is perhaps TRBD1 (6 bases). V was shortened by 0 bases and J by 4 bases, with 12 bases between the two germline ends. This CDR3 region has 15 residues. From germline, CDR1 is LNHDA and CDR2 SQIVND (reference sequence). The CDR3: CASSIERTAIYGYTF. In DNA form, the CDR3 reads TGTGCCAGTAGTATAGAAAGGACAGCGATCTATGGCTACACCTTC.

The chain uses TRBV6-5 and TRBJ2-7, with 7 bases matching TRBD2. V lost 6 bases to trimming and J lost 6 bases; unmatched junction nucleotides: 8. This CDR3 contains 13 residues. Germline loops: CDR1 MNHEY, CDR2 SVGAGI. The CDR3 sequence: CASSRSGGLEQYF. The DNA for the CDR3 is TGTGCCAGCAGCCGCTCGGGAGGACTCGAGCAGTACTTC.

The V and J genes are TRBV5-1 and TRBJ1-1; D not certain. Germline V gene lookup returns CDR1 SGHRS and CDR2 YFSETQ. V dropped 5 bases and J dropped 2 bases, with 10 bases sitting between them. CDR3 length equals 13 residues. DNA for the CDR3: TGCGCCAGCAGGTCCCCTACCAACACTGAAGCTTTCTTT. It codes for CASRSPTNTEAFF. Variable domain in full (rest from reference TRBV5-1 and TRBJ1-1): KAGVTQTPRYLIKTRGQQVTLSCSPISGHRSVSWYQQTPGQGLQFLFEYFSETQRNKGNFPGRFSGRQFSNSRSEMNVSTLELGDSALYLCASRSPTNTEAFFGQGTRLTVV.

The genes are TRBV5-5 and TRBJ1-5; D is unclear. CDR3 length equals 14 residues. V was pared by 7 bases and J by 10 bases, with 21 bases between. Germline V gene sequence: CDR1 SGHKS, CDR2 YYEKEE (reference sequence). CDR3 region: CASGLQASGDPQHF. DNA for the CDR3: TGTGCCAGCGGCCTTCAGGCTAGCGGGGATCCCCAGCATTTT.

This clone was recorded at least ten times. The sample contains more than one DNA sequence encoding this CDR3. V usage is TRBV28 and J usage is TRBJ1-4, with a tentative D call TRBD1 (5 bases). The CDR3 is 16 residues long. Germline values: CDR1 MDHEN, CDR2 SYDVKM. V was pared by 3 bases and J by 8 bases, with 19 bases between. For the CDR3, the DNA is TGTGCCAGCAGTTTCGTATATGGAGGGGAGAAGGAAAAACTGTTTTTT. This encodes CASSFVYGGEKEKLFF. Full variable domain (remainder filled in from reference TRBV28 and TRBJ1-4): DVKVTQSSRYLVKRTGEKVFLECVQDMDHENMFWYRQDPGLGLRLIYFSYDVKMKEKGDIPEGYSVSREKKERFSLILESASTNQTSMYLCASSFVYGGEKEKLFFGSGTQLSVL.

This clone came up many times. J is TRBJ1-5 and V is TRBV7-3; no firm D call. This CDR3 comprises 13 residues. Trimming shortened V by 2 bases and J by 3 bases, and 5 bases separated the two germline ends. CDR1 is SGHTA, CDR2 FQGTGA, per germline. CDR3 nucleotide sequence: TGTGCCAGCAGCTTAGATCCCAATCAGCCCCAGCATTTT. Residues: CASSLDPNQPQHF.

This chain connects TRBV28 to TRBJ1-5, with D possibly matching TRBD1 (5 bases). CDR1 and CDR2 from the germline V gene are MDHEN and SYDVKM. The V and J ends lost 6 bases and 4 bases respectively, with 16 bases between them. The CDR3 consists of 15 residues. CDR3 residues: CASSAPGPRNQPQHF. As DNA, the CDR3 is TGTGCCAGCAGCGCCCCGGGGCCCAGGAATCAGCCCCAGCATTTT.

This clone was observed a handful of times. The sample has other DNA sequences that encode this CDR3 too. The rearrangement links TRBV7-8 to TRBJ1-2; 7 bases align to TRBD1. V lost 3 bases and J lost 4; bases outside the gene matches: 2. The germline CDR1 and CDR2 sequences are SGHVS and FQNEAQ. The CDR3 is made up of 13 amino acids. CDR3 region: CASSLGQSYGYTF. In DNA, the CDR3 is TGTGCCAGCAGCTTGGGACAGAGCTATGGCTACACCTTC.

V gene TRBV6-5 combines with J gene TRBJ1-1, with a possible D match to TRBD1 (6 bases). Germline CDR1 reads MNHEY; CDR2 reads SVGAGI. The length of the CDR3 is 11 residues. The V gene lost 5 bases and the J gene lost 7 bases, with 8 bases spanning the gap. CDR3 bases: TGTGCCAGCAGTACAGGGTTTGAAGCTTTCTTT. Its protein is CASSTGFEAFF.

This clone occurred a few times. The rearrangement uses TRBV28 and TRBJ2-7; TRBD1 matches 8 bases. The J segment lost 0 bases and the V segment lost 6 bases, leaving 10 bases of the junction unmatched. Germline V lookup: CDR1 MDHEN, CDR2 SYDVKM. The CDR3 runs to 16 residues. The CDR3 here is CASSPPPGGHSYEQYF. In nucleotides, the CDR3 is TGTGCCAGCAGCCCCCCCCCAGGGGGCCACTCCTACGAGCAGTACTTC.